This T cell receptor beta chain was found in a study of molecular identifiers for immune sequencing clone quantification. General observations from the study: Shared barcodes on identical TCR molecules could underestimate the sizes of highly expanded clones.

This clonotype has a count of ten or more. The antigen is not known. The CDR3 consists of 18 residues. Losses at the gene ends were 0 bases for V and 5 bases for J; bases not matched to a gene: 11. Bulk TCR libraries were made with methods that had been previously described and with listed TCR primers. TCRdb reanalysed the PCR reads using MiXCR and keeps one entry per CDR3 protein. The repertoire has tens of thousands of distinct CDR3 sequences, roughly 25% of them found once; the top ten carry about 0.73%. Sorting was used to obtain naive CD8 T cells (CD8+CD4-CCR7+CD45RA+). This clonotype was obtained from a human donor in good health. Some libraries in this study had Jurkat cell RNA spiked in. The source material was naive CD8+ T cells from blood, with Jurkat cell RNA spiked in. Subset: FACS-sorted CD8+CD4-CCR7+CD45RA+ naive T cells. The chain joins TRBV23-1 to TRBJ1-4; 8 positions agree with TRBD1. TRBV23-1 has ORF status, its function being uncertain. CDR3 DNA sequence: TGCGCCAGCAGTCAATCAGTGTGTGGGACAGGCGACAATGAAAAACTGTTTTTT. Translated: CASSQSVCGTGDNEKLFF.